This TCR beta chain was obtained from a study of PD-L1 blockade in urothelial cancer. Study in general: In the mid-2010s therapy began: atezolizumab 1,200 mg intravenously every 3 weeks. About nine tenths of the roughly 30 patients comprised males who had bladder-origin urothelial cancer. There were a median of roughly 140,000 T cells in blood samples. Blood was subjected to analysis at 3 weeks (second dose) and 6 weeks following treatment start.

Time point in this sample: peripheral blood 6 weeks after treatment start. Looked up from germline, CDR1 is SSHAT and CDR2 is FNYEAQ (reference sequence). V lost 4 bases, J lost 6 bases, and 4 bases stayed unmatched. The CDR3 covers 14 residues. Assay used: immunoSEQ multiplex PCR; TCRdb lists only in-frame clones, some missing. The sample yields more than 90,000 clones, under 95% seen once. The sample consisted of PBMCs, taken around atezolizumab (anti-PD-L1) treatment. The TCR originated in a man aged 60-69 years with urothelial cancer. V gene TRBV7-7 combines with J gene TRBJ2-2, with 8 bases aligning to TRBD1. This CDR3 is CASSSQGASGELFF. As DNA, the CDR3 is TGTGCCAGCAGCTCGCAGGGGGCCTCCGGGGAGCTGTTTTTT.